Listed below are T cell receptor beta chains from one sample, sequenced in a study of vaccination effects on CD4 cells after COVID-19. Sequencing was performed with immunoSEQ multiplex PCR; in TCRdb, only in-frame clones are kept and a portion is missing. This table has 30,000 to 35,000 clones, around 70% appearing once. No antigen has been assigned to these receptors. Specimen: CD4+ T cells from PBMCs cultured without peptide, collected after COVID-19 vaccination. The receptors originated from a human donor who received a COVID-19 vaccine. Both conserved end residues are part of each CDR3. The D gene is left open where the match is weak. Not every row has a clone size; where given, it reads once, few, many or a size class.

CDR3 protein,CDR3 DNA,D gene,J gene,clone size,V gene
CASSPGTSGAYEQYF,TGTGCCAGCTCACCTGGGACTAGCGGGGCCTACGAGCAGTACTTC,TRBD2,TRBJ2-7,-,TRBV18
CASSDRDTGELFF,TGTGCCAGCAGTGACAGGGACACCGGGGAGCTGTTTTTT,-,TRBJ2-2,-,TRBV6-4
CASTSISYEQYF,TGTGCCAGCACCTCCATATCCTACGAGCAGTACTTC,-,TRBJ2-7,-,TRBV7-9
CASKNQGNTEAFF,TGTGCCAGCAAGAATCAGGGGAACACTGAAGCTTTCTTT,-,TRBJ1-1,few,TRBV2
CASTTILAKNIQYF,TGTGCCAGCACCACAATCCTAGCCAAAAACATTCAGTACTTC,-,TRBJ2-4,-,TRBV27
CSVAAGVFEAFF,TGCAGCGTTGCGGCAGGGGTGTTTGAAGCTTTCTTT,-,TRBJ1-1,once,TRBV29-1
CASSPGLSSYNSPLHF,TGCGCCAGCAGCCCCGGCCTGAGCTCCTATAATTCACCCCTCCACTTT,-,TRBJ1-6,once,TRBV5-1
CASSKIGRGFNQPQHF,TGTGCCAGCAGCAAAATAGGGAGGGGGTTCAATCAGCCCCAGCATTTT,-,TRBJ1-5,-,TRBV21-1
CASSGGNQQPQHF,TGCGCCAGCAGTGGAGGCAACCAACAGCCCCAGCATTTT,-,TRBJ1-5,once,TRBV10-2
CASSTVHSQGSHYGYTF,TGTGCCAGTAGCACCGTGCATTCTCAGGGGAGTCACTATGGCTACACCTTC,-,TRBJ1-2,once,TRBV19
CASGPDGGPNQPQHF,TGTGCCAGCGGTCCGGACGGAGGGCCCAATCAGCCCCAGCATTTT,-,TRBJ1-5,-,TRBV2